The T cell receptor beta chain under discussion was sequenced for a study of T cells in Graves' hyperthyroidism and ophthalmopathy. General study points: Through a model of 13 V-J features, ophthalmopathy was separated from stable hyperthyroidism. Model predictions of ophthalmopathy came a median roughly 6.4 months before onset.

Diagnosis rested on symptoms, serum thyroxine and TRAb, thyroid ultrasound, and orbital computed tomography. Researchers amplified the TCR beta CDR3 regions from RNA transcripts. The HTBI set primed first-round TCR CDR3 RT-PCR. Each CDR3 protein gets one entry after TCRdb re-called the multiplex PCR reads with MiXCR. The table has about half a million distinct CDR3 sequences, about 20% seen once. The V gene's germline CDR1 is SGHRS and CDR2 YFSETQ. The CDR3 runs 14 residues. This clonotype has ten or more counts. The antigen remains unidentified. At one boundary the junction diverges from the germline segment, which might be a read error.

Sequenced material: blood. This clonotype originated in a man between 35 and 55 years old with Graves' ophthalmopathy. V and J are TRBV5-1 and TRBJ2-5, with 10 bases identical to TRBD2. The CDR3 nucleotides are TGTGCCAGCAGCCTAGCGGGGGCACAAGAGACCCAGTACTTC. Protein: CASSLAGAQETQYF.